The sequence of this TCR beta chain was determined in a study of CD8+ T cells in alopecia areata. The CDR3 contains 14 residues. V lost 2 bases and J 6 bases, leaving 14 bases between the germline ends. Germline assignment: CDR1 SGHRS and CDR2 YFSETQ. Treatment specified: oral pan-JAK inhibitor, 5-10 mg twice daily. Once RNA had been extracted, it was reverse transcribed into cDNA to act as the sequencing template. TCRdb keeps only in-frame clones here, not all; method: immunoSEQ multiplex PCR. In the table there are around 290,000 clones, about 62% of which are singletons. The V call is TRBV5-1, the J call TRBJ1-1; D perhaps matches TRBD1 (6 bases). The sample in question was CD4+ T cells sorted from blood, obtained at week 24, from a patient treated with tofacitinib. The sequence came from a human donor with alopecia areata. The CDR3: CASSFGGEGAEAFF. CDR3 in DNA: TGCGCCAGCAGCTTTGGGGGCGAGGGCGCTGAAGCTTTCTTT.